This TCR beta chain is drawn from a study of OX40 agonist ivuxolimab in advanced cancers. Profiled with immunoSEQ multiplex PCR; TCRdb holds only in-frame clones, not every one. The repertoire consists of approximately 45,000 clones, with roughly 80% occurring once and the leading ten covering more than 2%. The CDR3 extends over 14 amino acids. The ends were cut back, 7 bases at V and 2 bases at J, with 14 bases in the middle. CDR1 and CDR2 (germline): MDHEN, SYDVKM. The sample was CD4+ or CD8+ T cells sorted from blood, taken in a trial of the OX40 agonist ivuxolimab. This clonotype was obtained from an adult with an advanced solid tumor such as melanoma, head and neck, liver or kidney cancer. The chain couples TRBV28 to TRBJ1-1; D is ambiguous. CDR3 sequence reads: CASTEGSRNTEAFF. The CDR3 DNA sequence: TGTGCCAGCACCGAGGGTTCAAGAAACACTGAAGCTTTCTTT.